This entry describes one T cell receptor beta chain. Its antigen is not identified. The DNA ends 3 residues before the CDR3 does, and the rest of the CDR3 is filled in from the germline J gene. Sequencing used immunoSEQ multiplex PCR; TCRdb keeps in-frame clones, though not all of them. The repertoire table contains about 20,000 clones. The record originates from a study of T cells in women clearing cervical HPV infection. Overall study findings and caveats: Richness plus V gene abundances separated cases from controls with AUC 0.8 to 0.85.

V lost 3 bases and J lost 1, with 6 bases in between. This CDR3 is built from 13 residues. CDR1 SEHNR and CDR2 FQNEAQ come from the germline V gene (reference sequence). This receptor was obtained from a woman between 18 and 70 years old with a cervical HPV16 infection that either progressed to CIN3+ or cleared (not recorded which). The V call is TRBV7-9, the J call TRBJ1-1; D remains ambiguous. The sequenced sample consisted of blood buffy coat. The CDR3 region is CASSFPENTEAFF. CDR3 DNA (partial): TGTGCCAGCAGCTTCCCAGAGAACACTGAA.